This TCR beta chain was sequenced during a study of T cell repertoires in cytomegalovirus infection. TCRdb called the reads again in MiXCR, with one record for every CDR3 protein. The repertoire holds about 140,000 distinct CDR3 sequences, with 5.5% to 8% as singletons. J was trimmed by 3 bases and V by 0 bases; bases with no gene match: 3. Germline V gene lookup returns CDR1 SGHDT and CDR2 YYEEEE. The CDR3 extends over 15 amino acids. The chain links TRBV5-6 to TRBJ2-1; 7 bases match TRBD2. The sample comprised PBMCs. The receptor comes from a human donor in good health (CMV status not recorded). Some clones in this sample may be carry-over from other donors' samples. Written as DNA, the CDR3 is TGTGCCAGCAGCTTGGTGCTAGCGGACTACAATGAGCAGTTCTTC. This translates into CASSLVLADYNEQFF.